In its sample, the clone carrying this T cell receptor (beta chain) was seen many times. Its antigen is unidentified. TCRdb reprocessed the 5' RACE reads via MiXCR and lists one record per CDR3 protein. The repertoire holds 77,000 or so distinct CDR3 sequences, around 9.9% seen once, with approximately 1.5% in the top ten. The data originate from a study of neurological immune-mediated disorders. Regarding the study as a whole: TCR clonal expansion peaked in HTLV-1-associated myelopathy patients and was lowest in multiple sclerosis patients.

V was pared by 6 bases and J by 2 bases, with 3 bases of the junction left unmatched. CDR1 is MNHNY, CDR2 SVGAGI, per germline (reference sequence). This CDR3 is built from 13 residues. Sequencing used PBMCs. This sequence joins TRBV6-6 and TRBJ1-2; 7 bases align to TRBD1. This sequence was found in a man aged 50-59 years in good health. The CDR3 reads CASRWDSNYGYTF. Written as DNA, the CDR3 is TGTGCCAGCAGATGGGACAGCAACTATGGCTACACCTTC.